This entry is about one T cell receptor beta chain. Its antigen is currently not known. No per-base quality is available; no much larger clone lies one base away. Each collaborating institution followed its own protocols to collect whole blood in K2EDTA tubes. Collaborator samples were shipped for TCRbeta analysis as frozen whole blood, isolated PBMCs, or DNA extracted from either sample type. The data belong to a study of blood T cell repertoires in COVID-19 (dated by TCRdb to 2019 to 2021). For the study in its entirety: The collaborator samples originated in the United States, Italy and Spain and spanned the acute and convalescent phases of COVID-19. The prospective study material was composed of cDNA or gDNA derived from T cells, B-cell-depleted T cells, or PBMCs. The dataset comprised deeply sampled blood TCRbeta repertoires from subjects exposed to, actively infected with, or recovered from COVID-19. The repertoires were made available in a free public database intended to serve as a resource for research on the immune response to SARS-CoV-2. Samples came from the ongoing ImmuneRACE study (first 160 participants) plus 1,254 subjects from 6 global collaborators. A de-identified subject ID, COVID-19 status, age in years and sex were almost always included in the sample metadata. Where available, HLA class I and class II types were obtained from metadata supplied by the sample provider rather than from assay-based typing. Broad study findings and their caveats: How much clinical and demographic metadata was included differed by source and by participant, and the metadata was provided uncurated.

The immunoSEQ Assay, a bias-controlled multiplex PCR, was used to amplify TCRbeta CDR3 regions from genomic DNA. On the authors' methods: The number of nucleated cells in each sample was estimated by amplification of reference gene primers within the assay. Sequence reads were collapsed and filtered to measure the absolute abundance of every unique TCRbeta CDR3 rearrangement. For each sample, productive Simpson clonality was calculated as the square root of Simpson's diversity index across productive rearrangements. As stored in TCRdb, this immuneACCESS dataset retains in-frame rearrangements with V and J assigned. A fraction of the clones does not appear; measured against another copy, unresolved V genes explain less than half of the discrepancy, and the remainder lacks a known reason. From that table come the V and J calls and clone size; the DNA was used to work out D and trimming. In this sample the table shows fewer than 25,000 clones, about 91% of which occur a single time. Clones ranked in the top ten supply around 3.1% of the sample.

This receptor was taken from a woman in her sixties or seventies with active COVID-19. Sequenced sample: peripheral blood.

DNA sequence: TGTGCCAGTAGTATTCCGGGACAGCGAAACACCATATATTTT. Translated, it gives CASSIPGQRNTIYF. The V and J genes are TRBV19 and TRBJ1-3; 7 central nucleotides agree with TRBD1. Per the germline V gene (reference sequence), LNHDA is the CDR1 and SQIVND is the CDR2. Taken from cysteine to phenylalanine, the CDR3 has 14 residues. Just the 42-base CDR3 DNA is kept, in frame starting at base 1. V is cut back by 3 bases and J by 5 bases, with 4 bases in the junction unmatched.